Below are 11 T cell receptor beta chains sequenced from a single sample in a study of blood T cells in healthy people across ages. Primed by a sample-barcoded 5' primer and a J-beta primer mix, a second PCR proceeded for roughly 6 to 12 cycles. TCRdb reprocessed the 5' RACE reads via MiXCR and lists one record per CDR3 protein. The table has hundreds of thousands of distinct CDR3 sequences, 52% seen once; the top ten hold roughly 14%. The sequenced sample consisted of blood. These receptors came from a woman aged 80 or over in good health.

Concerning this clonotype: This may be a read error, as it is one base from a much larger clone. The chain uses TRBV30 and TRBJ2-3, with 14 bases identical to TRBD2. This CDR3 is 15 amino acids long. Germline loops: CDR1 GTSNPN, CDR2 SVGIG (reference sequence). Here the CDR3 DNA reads TGTGCCCGGAGCGAGACTAGCGGGGGGGCAGATACGCAGTATTTT. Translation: CARSETSGGADTQYF.

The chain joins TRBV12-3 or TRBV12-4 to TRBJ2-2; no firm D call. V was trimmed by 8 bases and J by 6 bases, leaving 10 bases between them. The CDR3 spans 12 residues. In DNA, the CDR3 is TGTGCCAGCTTAAGGGTATCCGGGGAGCTGTTTTTT. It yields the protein CASLRVSGELFF.

CDR3 loop: CSAKGPSNQPQHF. CDR3 bases: TGCAGTGCCAAGGGACCGAGCAATCAGCCCCAGCATTTT. The V gene is TRBV20-1, the J gene TRBJ1-5, with D possibly being TRBD1 (5 bases). Trimming took off 6 bases at V and 1 base at J, with 10 bases between the two ends. Germline CDR1 DFQATT, CDR2 SNEGSKA (reference sequence). The CDR3 runs 13 residues.

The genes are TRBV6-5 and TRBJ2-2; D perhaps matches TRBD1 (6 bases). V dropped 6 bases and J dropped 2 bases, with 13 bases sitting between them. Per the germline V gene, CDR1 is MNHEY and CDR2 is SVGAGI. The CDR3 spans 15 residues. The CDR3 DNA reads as TGTGCCAGCAGAGTCGACAGGACTAACACCGGGGAGCTGTTTTTT. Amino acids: CASRVDRTNTGELFF.

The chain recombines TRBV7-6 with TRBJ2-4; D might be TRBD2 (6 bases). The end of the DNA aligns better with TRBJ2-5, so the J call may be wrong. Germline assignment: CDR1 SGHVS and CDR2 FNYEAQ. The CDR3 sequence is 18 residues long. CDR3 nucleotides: TGTGCCAGCAGCTTAGAACCCGACGGACGGGGGTTTGGAGAGACCCAGTACTTC. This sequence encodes CASSLEPDGRGFGETQYF.

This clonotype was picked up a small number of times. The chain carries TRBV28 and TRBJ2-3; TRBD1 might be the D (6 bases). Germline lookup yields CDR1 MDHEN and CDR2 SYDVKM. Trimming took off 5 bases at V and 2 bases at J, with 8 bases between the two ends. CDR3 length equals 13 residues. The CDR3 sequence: CASSRTATDTQYF. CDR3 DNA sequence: TGTGCCAGCAGTCGGACAGCCACAGATACGCAGTATTTT.

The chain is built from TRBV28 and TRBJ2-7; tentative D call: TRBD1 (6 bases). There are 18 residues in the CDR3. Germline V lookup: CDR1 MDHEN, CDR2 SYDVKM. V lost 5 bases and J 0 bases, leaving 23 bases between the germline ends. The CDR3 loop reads CASSRLSGQRSASYEQYF. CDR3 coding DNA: TGTGCCAGCAGTCGACTTTCCGGACAGCGCTCGGCCTCCTACGAGCAGTACTTC.

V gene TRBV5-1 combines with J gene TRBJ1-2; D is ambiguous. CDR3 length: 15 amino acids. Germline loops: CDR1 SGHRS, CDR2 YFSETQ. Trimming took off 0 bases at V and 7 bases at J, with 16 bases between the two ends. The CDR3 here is CASSLALMGPGGYTF. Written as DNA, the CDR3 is TGCGCCAGCAGCTTGGCCCTTATGGGTCCCGGTGGCTACACCTTC.

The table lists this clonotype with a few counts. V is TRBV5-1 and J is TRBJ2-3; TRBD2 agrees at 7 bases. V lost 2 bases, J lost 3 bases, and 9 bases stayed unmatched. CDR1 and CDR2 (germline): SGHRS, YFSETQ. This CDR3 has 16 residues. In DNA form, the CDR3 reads TGCGCCAGCAGCTTTCGGGGGGTCTCGGGGACAGATACGCAGTATTTT. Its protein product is CASSFRGVSGTDTQYF.

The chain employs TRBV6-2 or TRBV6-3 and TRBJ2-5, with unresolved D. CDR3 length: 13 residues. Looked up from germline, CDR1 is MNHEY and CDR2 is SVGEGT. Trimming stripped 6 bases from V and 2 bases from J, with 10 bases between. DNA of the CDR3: TGTGCCAGCAGACCACCTTCACAAGAGACCCAGTACTTC. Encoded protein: CASRPPSQETQYF.

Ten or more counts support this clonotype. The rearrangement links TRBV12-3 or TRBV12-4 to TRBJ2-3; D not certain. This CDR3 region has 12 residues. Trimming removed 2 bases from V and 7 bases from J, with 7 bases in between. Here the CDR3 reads CASSLSDYTQYF. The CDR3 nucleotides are TGTGCCAGCAGTTTAAGTGATTATACGCAGTATTTT.